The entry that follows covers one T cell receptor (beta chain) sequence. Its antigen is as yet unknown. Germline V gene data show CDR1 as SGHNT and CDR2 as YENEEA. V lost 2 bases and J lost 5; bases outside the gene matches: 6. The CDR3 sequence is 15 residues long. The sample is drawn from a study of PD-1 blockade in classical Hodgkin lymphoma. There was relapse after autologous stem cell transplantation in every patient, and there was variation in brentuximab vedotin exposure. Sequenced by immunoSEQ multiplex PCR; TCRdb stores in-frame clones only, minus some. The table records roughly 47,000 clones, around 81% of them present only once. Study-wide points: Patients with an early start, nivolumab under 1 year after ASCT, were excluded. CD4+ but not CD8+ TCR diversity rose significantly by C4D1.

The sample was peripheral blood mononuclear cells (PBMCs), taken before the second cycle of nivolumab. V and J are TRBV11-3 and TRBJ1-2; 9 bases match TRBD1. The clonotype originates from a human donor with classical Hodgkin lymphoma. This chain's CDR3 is CASSLLTGGGYGYTF. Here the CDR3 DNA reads TGTGCCAGCAGCTTACTTACAGGGGGCGGTTATGGCTACACCTTC.